The 23 T cell receptor beta chains in this list originate from one sample, sequenced in a study of blood T cell repertoires in COVID-19. Assay used: immunoSEQ multiplex PCR; TCRdb lists only in-frame clones, some missing. The table records under 250,000 clones, approximately 85% of them present only once. Sequenced sample: PBMCs or T cells enriched from blood (not recorded which). These receptors all come from a woman aged 45-60 years with acute COVID-19.

This sequence joins TRBV7-2 and TRBJ1-1; no firm D call. Germline CDR1 is SGHTA and CDR2 is FQGNSA. V was trimmed by 1 base and J by 1 base, leaving 10 bases between them. This CDR3 spans 15 amino acids. The DNA for the CDR3 is TGTGCCAGCAGCTTAGTTGGCCAGAAGAACACTGAAGCTTTCTTT. It yields the protein CASSLVGQKNTEAFF.

This rearrangement joins TRBV4-2 to TRBJ2-1; 8 bases are shared with TRBD2. The junction had 4 bases not matched to a gene; V was cut back by 0 bases and J by 6 bases. CDR3 length: 15 amino acids. From germline, CDR1 is LGHNA and CDR2 YNFKEQ. The CDR3 loop is CASSQDQAGGNEQFF. The CDR3 DNA follows: TGTGCCAGCAGCCAAGATCAGGCGGGGGGCAATGAGCAGTTCTTC.

The chain has TRBV19 and TRBJ1-1; weak D call: TRBD1 (5 bases). The CDR3 covers 13 residues. Trimming took 7 bases from V and 3 from J, leaving 12 bases between them. Germline loops: CDR1 LNHDA, CDR2 SQIVND (reference sequence). The CDR3: CASKRREDTEAFF. CDR3 DNA sequence: TGTGCCAGTAAACGCAGGGAGGACACTGAAGCTTTCTTT.

This chain uses TRBV30 with TRBJ1-1, with TRBD1 matching over 11 bases. J was trimmed by 5 bases and V by 2 bases; bases with no gene match: 7. The V gene's germline CDR1 is GTSNPN and CDR2 SVGIG (reference sequence). This CDR3 comprises 15 residues. The CDR3 loop reads CAWSRPGQGVTEAFF. In DNA, the CDR3 is TGTGCCTGGAGTCGTCCGGGACAGGGGGTTACTGAAGCTTTCTTT.

The chain carries TRBV6-1 and TRBJ1-4; D call uncertain. With 2 bases removed from V and 7 bases from J, the gap between germline ends came to 11 bases. This CDR3 contains 14 residues. Germline-derived CDR1 and CDR2 are MNHNS and SASEGT. CDR3 nucleotides: TGTGCCAGCAGTGAAACGTTTTCAGGTGAAAAACTGTTTTTT. Translating gives CASSETFSGEKLFF.

The chain links TRBV30 to TRBJ1-3; D is ambiguous. Deletions cut 2 bases from V and 1 base from J, with 12 bases between. Germline V gene sequence: CDR1 GTSNPN, CDR2 SVGIG (reference sequence). CDR3 length: 15 amino acids. The CDR3 coding sequence is TGTGCCTGGAGTCGAGCAGGTTCGTCTGGAAACACCATATATTTT. This gives the protein CAWSRAGSSGNTIYF.

This clone came up once. The gene calls are TRBV5-1 and TRBJ1-1, with TRBD1 identical over 7 bases. Germline V gives CDR1 SGHRS, CDR2 YFSETQ. The CDR3 has 14 residues. The V and J ends lost 2 bases and 4 bases, in that order; junction bases with no gene match: 5. CDR3 loop: CASSFDRVGTEAFF. The CDR3 DNA reads as TGCGCCAGCAGCTTTGACAGGGTCGGCACTGAAGCTTTCTTT.

This chain uses TRBV7-2 with TRBJ1-5, with TRBD1 identical over 8 bases. J was trimmed by 0 bases and V by 5 bases; bases with no gene match: 6. Germline lookup yields CDR1 SGHTA and CDR2 FQGNSA. This CDR3 contains 16 residues. Here the CDR3 reads CASSGPGTGSNQPQHF. As DNA, the CDR3 is TGTGCCAGCAGCGGGCCCGGGACAGGTAGCAATCAGCCCCAGCATTTT.

J is TRBJ1-2 and V is TRBV2; D is possibly TRBD1 (6 bases). V lost 4 bases, J lost 4 bases, and 10 bases lay in between. Germline V gene sequence: CDR1 SNHLY, CDR2 FYNNEI. The CDR3 sequence is 13 residues long. CDR3 in DNA: TGTGCCAGCAGTGCGGACAGAAGCTATGGCTACACCTTC. It yields the protein CASSADRSYGYTF.

In DNA form, the CDR3 reads TGTGCCAGCTCACCTGGGACAGCTCAAGAGACCCAGTACTTC. It yields the protein CASSPGTAQETQYF. V usage is TRBV18 and J usage is TRBJ2-5, with 7 nucleotides matching TRBD1. Germline V gene data show CDR1 as KGHSH and CDR2 as LQKENI. The CDR3 runs 14 residues. Trimming removed 3 bases from V and 2 bases from J; junction bases left unmatched: 3.

J is TRBJ1-2 and V is TRBV11-2; possibly TRBD1 for D (6 bases). The CDR3 runs to 14 residues. Germline V gene data show CDR1 as SGHAT and CDR2 as FQNNGV. Trimming took 5 bases from V and 2 from J, leaving 12 bases between them. The CDR3 region has the DNA TGTGCCAGCAGCCCCGACAGGTTGAACTATGGCTACACCTTC. Amino acids: CASSPDRLNYGYTF.

The genes are TRBV27 and TRBJ1-1; D uncertain. The CDR3 is 14 amino acids. Germline-derived CDR1 and CDR2 are MNHEY and SMNVEV (reference sequence). The V and J ends lost 2 bases and 2 bases respectively, with 9 bases between them. CDR3 sequence reads: CASSLPGRNTEAFF. CDR3 in DNA: TGTGCCAGCAGTTTACCTGGGAGAAACACTGAAGCTTTCTTT.

The chain employs TRBV19 and TRBJ2-1; TRBD2 aligns across 7 bases. The CDR3 length is 15 residues. Looked up from germline, CDR1 is LNHDA and CDR2 is SQIVND (reference sequence). Losses at the gene ends were 3 bases for V and 5 bases for J; bases not matched to a gene: 7. CDR3 sequence (DNA): TGTGCCAGTAGTATGATTGTCGCGGGGGACAATGAGCAGTTCTTC. It translates to CASSMIVAGDNEQFF.

V gene TRBV7-2 combines with J gene TRBJ1-2; 12 nucleotides match TRBD1. This CDR3 is built from 18 residues. The germline V gene encodes CDR1 SGHTA and CDR2 FQGNSA. The trim removed 2 bases at V and 6 bases at J, leaving 13 bases unmatched. The CDR3 bases are TGTGCCAGCAGCTTATCTGTATTCGGAGGGACAGGGGGCCATGGCTACACCTTC. This translates into CASSLSVFGGTGGHGYTF.

This clone was seen more than once but under ten times. The genes are TRBV5-1 and TRBJ2-7; D perhaps matches TRBD2 (5 bases). Germline CDR1 and CDR2: SGHRS and YFSETQ. This CDR3 has 14 amino acids. Trimming stripped 0 bases from V and 7 bases from J, with 14 bases between. This chain's CDR3 is CASSLGGRGWEQYF. The CDR3 nucleotides are TGCGCCAGCAGCTTGGGCGGACGGGGATGGGAGCAGTACTTC.

This chain uses TRBV30 with TRBJ1-5; 8 bases line up with TRBD1. This CDR3 region has 13 residues. The trim removed 2 bases at V and 6 bases at J, leaving 3 bases unmatched. Germline lookup yields CDR1 GTSNPN and CDR2 SVGIG (reference sequence). The CDR3: CAWSPGGLQPQHF. CDR3 in DNA: TGTGCCTGGAGTCCAGGGGGCCTTCAGCCCCAGCATTTT. The full variable domain, with the rest looked up from reference TRBV30 and TRBJ1-5, is SQTIHQWPATLVQPVGSPLSLECTVEGTSNPNLYWYRQAAGRGLQLLFYSVGIGQISSEVPQNLSASRPQDRQFILSSKKLLLSDSGFYLCAWSPGGLQPQHFGDGTRLSIL.

The chain carries TRBV5-1 and TRBJ2-3; D remains ambiguous. Trimming left V 0 bases short and J 1 base short, with 9 bases between. The CDR3 contains 15 residues. Germline CDR1 is SGHRS and CDR2 is YFSETQ. CDR3 loop: CASSLEHPGTDTQYF. DNA of the CDR3: TGCGCCAGCAGCTTGGAACACCCTGGCACAGATACGCAGTATTTT.

V gene TRBV5-1 combines with J gene TRBJ2-5; 8 bases match TRBD2. With 7 bases clipped from V and 2 bases from J, the junction kept 7 bases outside the gene matches. The germline CDR1 and CDR2 sequences are SGHRS and YFSETQ. The CDR3 runs 14 residues. The CDR3 here is CASCREGGQETQYF. As DNA, the CDR3 is TGCGCCAGCTGCCGGGAGGGTGGGCAAGAGACCCAGTACTTC.

The V gene is TRBV21-1, the J gene TRBJ1-6; TRBD1 is taken as the D call from the table, unchecked against the DNA. TRBV21-1 is assigned pseudogene status. CDR3 size: 17 residues. This CDR3 is CASSKIGIQGHNSPLHF. The CDR3, as DNA: TGTGCCAGCAGCAAAATCGGGATACAGGGCCATAATTCACCCCTCCACTTT.

The DNA for the CDR3 is TGTGCCAGCAGCGATGACAGGGGCTTCTACGAGCAGTACTTC. Translation: CASSDDRGFYEQYF. The chain combines TRBV7-2 with TRBJ2-7, with 8 nucleotides matching TRBD1. The CDR3 runs 14 residues. In germline, CDR1 is SGHTA, CDR2 FQGNSA. The V gene end was trimmed by 5 bases and the J gene end by 3 bases; junction bases not matched to a gene: 6.

The rearrangement joins TRBV15 to TRBJ2-6, with TRBD1 as a possible D gene (6 bases). CDR1 is LNHNV and CDR2 is YYDKDF in the germline V gene (reference sequence). The CDR3 is 17 amino acids. V was pared by 2 bases and J by 2 bases, with 13 bases between. CDR3 protein: CATSRLTGSAGANVLTF. CDR3 DNA: TGTGCCACCAGCAGACTAACAGGGAGCGCTGGGGCCAACGTCCTGACTTTC.

As to this clone: This specimen includes other DNA sequences encoding the same CDR3. V usage is TRBV19 and J usage is TRBJ1-5; maybe TRBD1 (5 bases). The CDR3 runs to 14 residues. The germline CDR1 and CDR2 sequences are LNHDA and SQIVND (reference sequence). V lost 0 bases and J 5 bases, leaving 8 bases between the germline ends. CDR3 protein: CASSIEKGDQPQHF. CDR3 sequence (DNA): TGTGCCAGTAGTATAGAAAAAGGGGATCAGCCCCAGCATTTT.

The gene calls are TRBV6-5 and TRBJ2-1; 7 nucleotides agree with TRBD2. This CDR3 spans 15 amino acids. The J segment lost 4 bases and the V segment lost 6 bases, leaving 9 bases of the junction unmatched. The germline gives CDR1 MNHEY, CDR2 SVGAGI. The CDR3 reads CASSLKGTKYNEQFF. The CDR3 DNA follows: TGTGCCAGCAGCCTCAAGGGGACTAAATACAATGAGCAGTTCTTC.